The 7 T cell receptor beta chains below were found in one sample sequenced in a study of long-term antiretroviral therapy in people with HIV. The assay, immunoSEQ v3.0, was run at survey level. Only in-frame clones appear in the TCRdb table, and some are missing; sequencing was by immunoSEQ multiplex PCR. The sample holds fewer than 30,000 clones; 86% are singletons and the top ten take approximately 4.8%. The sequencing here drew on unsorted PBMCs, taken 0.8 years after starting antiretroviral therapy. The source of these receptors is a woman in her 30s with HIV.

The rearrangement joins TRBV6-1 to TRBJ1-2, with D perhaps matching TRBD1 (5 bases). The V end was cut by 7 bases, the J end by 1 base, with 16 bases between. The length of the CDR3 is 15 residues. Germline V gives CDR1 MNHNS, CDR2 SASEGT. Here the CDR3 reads CASILTTGVNYGYTF. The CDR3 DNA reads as TGTGCCAGCATACTCACGACGGGGGTTAACTATGGCTACACCTTC.

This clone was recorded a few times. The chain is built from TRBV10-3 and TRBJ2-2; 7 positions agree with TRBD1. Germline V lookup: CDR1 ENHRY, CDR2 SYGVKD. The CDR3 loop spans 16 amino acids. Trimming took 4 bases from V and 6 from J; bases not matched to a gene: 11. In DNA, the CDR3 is TGTGCCATCAGTGGACGACAGGGTGTAAAGGCCGGGGAGCTGTTTTTT. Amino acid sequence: CAISGRQGVKAGELFF.

The CDR3 region has the DNA TGTGCCACCAGCCTCCTTGGTGGGGGAAATACGCAGTATTTT. Residues: CATSLLGGGNTQYF. The gene calls are TRBV15 and TRBJ2-3; D might be TRBD1 or TRBD2, each matching 5 bases. The CDR3 has 14 residues. CDR1 LNHNV and CDR2 YYDKDF come from the germline V gene (reference sequence). Trimming stripped 5 bases from V and 7 bases from J, with 16 bases between.

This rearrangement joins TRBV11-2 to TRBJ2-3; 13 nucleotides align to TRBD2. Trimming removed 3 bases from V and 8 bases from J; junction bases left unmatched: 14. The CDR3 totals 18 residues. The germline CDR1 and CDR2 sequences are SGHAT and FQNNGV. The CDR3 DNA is TGTGCCAGCAGCTTGTTTACTAGCGGGGGGGCTAGCGCGGGTACGCAGTATTTT. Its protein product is CASSLFTSGGASAGTQYF.

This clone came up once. This CDR3 reads CAISESAGLTYEQYV. DNA for the CDR3: TGTGCCATCAGTGAGTCGGCAGGGTTAACCTACGAGCAGTACGTC. The chain combines TRBV10-3 with TRBJ2-7; D is possibly TRBD1 (5 bases). Looked up from germline, CDR1 is ENHRY and CDR2 is SYGVKD. This CDR3 region has 15 residues. Trimming took off 0 bases at V and 2 bases at J, with 11 bases between the two ends.

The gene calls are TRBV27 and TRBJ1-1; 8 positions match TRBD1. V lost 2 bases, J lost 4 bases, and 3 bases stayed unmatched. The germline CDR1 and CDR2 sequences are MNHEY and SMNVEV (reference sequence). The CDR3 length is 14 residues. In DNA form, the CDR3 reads TGTGCCAGCAGTTTACAGGGGGCCCGCACTGAAGCTTTCTTT. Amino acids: CASSLQGARTEAFF.

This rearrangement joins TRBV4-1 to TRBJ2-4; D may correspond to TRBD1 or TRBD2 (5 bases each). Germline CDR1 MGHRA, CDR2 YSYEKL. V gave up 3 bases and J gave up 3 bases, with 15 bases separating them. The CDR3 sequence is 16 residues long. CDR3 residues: CASSQPARDHKNIQYF. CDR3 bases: TGCGCCAGCAGCCAGCCTGCACGGGACCACAAAAACATTCAGTACTTC.